This T cell receptor beta chain was sequenced in a study of blood T cell repertoires in COVID-19. Germline V gives CDR1 SGHAT, CDR2 FQDESV (reference sequence). This CDR3 has 16 amino acids. Trimming took 5 bases from V and 6 from J, leaving 20 bases between them. Measured with immunoSEQ multiplex PCR; TCRdb has only the in-frame clones, and not every one. The sample includes 55,000 to 65,000 clones, roughly 80% of them seen just once. The source of this sequence is a man aged 55 to 69 with acute or convalescent COVID-19. Sequences were obtained from peripheral blood. The rearrangement uses TRBV11-1 and TRBJ2-1; perhaps TRBD2 as D (5 bases). CDR3 sequence: CASSLFGPTAGNEQFF. The DNA for the CDR3 is TGTGCCAGCAGCCTATTCGGGCCTACGGCGGGCAATGAGCAGTTCTTC.